The 10 T cell receptor beta chains listed next were all sequenced from one sample in a study of cytomegalovirus exposure and HLA in healthy donors (TCRdb year 2017). The library was built by means of the immunoSEQ multiplex PCR assay. For the multiplex PCR, a mixture combining 60 forward primers for TCR Vbeta segments and 13 reverse primers for TCR Jbeta segments was used. TCRdb re-hosts the immuneACCESS table, in-frame sequences only. Its copies lack some clones; in the studies checked, an unresolved V gene accounts for under half of them, and the cause for the rest is not known. The sample yields around 150,000 clones; 80% were counted once. The top ten constitute 2% to 2.5% of the sample. The sample comprised PBMCs. These receptor sequences come from a man in his fifties in good health and CMV-seronegative.

V usage is TRBV6-4 and J usage is TRBJ1-6; no firm D call. The V gene lost 0 bases and the J gene lost 9 bases, with 6 bases spanning the gap. Germline V gives CDR1 MRHNA, CDR2 SNTAGT. The CDR3 runs 13 residues. The CDR3 region has the DNA TGTGCCAGCAGTGACTCCCCCAGTTCACCCCTCCACTTT. Translation gives CASSDSPSSPLHF.

This clone was observed a few times. The chain links TRBV5-6 to TRBJ2-7, with 8 bases fitting TRBD2. Trimming removed 0 bases from V and 7 bases from J; junction bases left unmatched: 6. Germline lookup yields CDR1 SGHDT and CDR2 YYEEEE. The CDR3 has 14 residues. CDR3 region: CASSLAGGPGEQYF. CDR3 coding DNA: TGTGCCAGCAGCTTGGCGGGGGGGCCGGGGGAGCAGTACTTC.

The genes are TRBV27 and TRBJ1-2; D unclear. The CDR3 runs to 14 residues. V was clipped by 6 bases and J by 6 bases, with 17 bases between them. Germline V gene sequence: CDR1 MNHEY, CDR2 SMNVEV (reference sequence). The CDR3: CASSLTGNLHGYTF. The CDR3 bases are TGTGCCAGCAGCCTAACCGGGAACCTTCATGGCTACACCTTC.

The chain combines TRBV29-1 with TRBJ1-1; TRBD1 is a possible D gene (6 bases). Germline-derived CDR1 and CDR2 are SQVTM and ANQGSEA. Trimming removed 5 bases at V and 8 bases at J, with 15 bases between. The CDR3 is made up of 12 amino acids. The CDR3 DNA sequence: TGCAGCGTTTGGACAGAACGAGGGGAAGCTTTCTTT. As protein: CSVWTERGEAFF. Variable domain in full (rest from reference TRBV29-1 and TRBJ1-1): SAVISQKPSRDICQRGTSLTIQCQVDSQVTMMFWYRQQPGQSLTLIATANQGSEATYESGFVIDKFPISRPNLTFSTLTVSNMSPEDSSIYLCSVWTERGEAFFGQGTRLTVV.

This clone was picked up one time. The chain recombines TRBV4-1 with TRBJ2-7; tentative D call: TRBD1 (6 bases). The CDR3 consists of 12 residues. Trimming took off 0 bases at V and 7 bases at J, with 7 bases between the two ends. Germline CDR1 and CDR2: MGHRA and YSYEKL. The CDR3 region has the DNA TGCGCCAGCAGCCAAGATAGGGGGGAGCAGTACTTC. Its translation is CASSQDRGEQYF.

The chain joins TRBV5-1 to TRBJ2-3, with D uncertain. CDR1 and CDR2 (germline): SGHRS, YFSETQ. This CDR3 is built from 14 residues. Deletions cut 3 bases from V and 0 bases from J, with 8 bases between. The CDR3 sequence is CASSSTPSTDTQYF. CDR3 coding DNA: TGCGCCAGCAGCTCGACACCCAGCACAGATACGCAGTATTTT.

The chain is built from TRBV9 and TRBJ1-1, with 7 bases that match TRBD1. Germline CDR1 is SGDLS and CDR2 is YYNGEE. Trimming cost V 4 bases and J 4 bases; bases outside gene matches: 10. The CDR3 has 15 amino acids. The CDR3 DNA is TGTGCCAGCAGCCCTCAGGGGGTTCGGGTCACTGAAGCTTTCTTT. This gives the protein CASSPQGVRVTEAFF.

The chain uses TRBV9 and TRBJ1-4; D gene uncertain. The CDR3 has 15 residues. Per the germline V gene, CDR1 is SGDLS and CDR2 is YYNGEE. V lost 3 bases and J lost 0, with 9 bases in between. The CDR3 DNA follows: TGTGCCAGCAGCGCAAACAGTGCAACTAATGAAAAACTGTTTTTT. Its protein product is CASSANSATNEKLFF.

V is TRBV6-5 and J is TRBJ1-4, with 9 bases fitting TRBD1. Germline lookup yields CDR1 MNHEY and CDR2 SVGAGI. This CDR3 region has 14 residues. V gave up 8 bases and J gave up 6 bases; unmatched junction bases: 7. The CDR3 DNA is TGTGCCAGCCACGGGAGGACAGGGGATGAAAAACTGTTTTTT. It codes for CASHGRTGDEKLFF.

The chain combines TRBV5-1 with TRBJ2-3, with 7 nucleotides matching TRBD1. The germline gives CDR1 SGHRS, CDR2 YFSETQ. Germline trimming cut 0 bases from V and 2 bases from J; bases unmatched to any gene: 3. This CDR3 has 15 residues. CDR3 residues: CASSLAQGVTDTQYF. The CDR3 coding sequence is TGCGCCAGCAGCTTGGCCCAGGGGGTCACAGATACGCAGTATTTT.